This is a list of T cell receptor beta chains from one sample in a study of T cells in Graves' hyperthyroidism and ophthalmopathy. TCRdb recomputed calls from the multiplex PCR reads with MiXCR, one row per CDR3 protein. The table has roughly 700,000 distinct CDR3 sequences, roughly a third seen once. Sequenced input: blood. Receptor source: a woman aged 40 to 50 with Graves' hyperthyroidism. Both conserved end residues are part of each CDR3. A D gene is named only where the DNA matches it firmly. Rows give clone size only sometimes, using once, few, many, or a class for an expanded clone.

v_gene	len	j_gene	d_gene	abundance	CDR3aa	CDR3nt
TRBV10-3	15	TRBJ1-5	TRBD1	.	CAIRGGQGASQPQHF	TGTGCCATCAGGGGGGGACAGGGGGCGAGTCAGCCCCAGCATTTT
TRBV19	14	TRBJ2-2	.	.	CASRQQGSTGELFF	TGTGCCAGTAGACAACAGGGTAGTACCGGGGAGCTGTTTTTT
TRBV5-4	14	TRBJ1-2	.	.	CASSLAKGADGYTF	TGTGCCAGCAGCTTGGCGAAGGGAGCGGATGGCTACACCTTC
TRBV3-1	14	TRBJ2-2	.	.	CASSQLGNTGELFF	TGTGCCAGCAGCCAACTCGGGAACACCGGGGAGCTGTTTTTT
TRBV7-2	13	TRBJ2-5	.	many	CASSFRLQETQYF	TGTGCCAGCAGCTTCAGACTACAAGAGACCCAGTACTTC
TRBV5-1	15	TRBJ1-2	.	many	CASSLEEGGDYGYTF	TGCGCCAGCAGCTTGGAGGAGGGAGGAGACTATGGCTACACCTTC
TRBV19	13	TRBJ1-1	.	many	CASRGMVRTEAFF	TGTGCCAGTAGGGGGATGGTGAGGACTGAAGCTTTCTTT
TRBV7-2	14	TRBJ1-1	TRBD1	.	CASSLHDRVTEAFF	TGTGCCAGCAGCTTACATGACAGGGTTACCGAAGCTTTCTTT
TRBV7-3	15	TRBJ1-1	TRBD1	.	CASSEQGGILTEAFF	TGTGCCAGCAGCGAACAGGGGGGGATCCTCACTGAAGCTTTCTTT
TRBV10-3	15	TRBJ2-6	.	few	CASSNEGPGANVLTF	TGTGCCAGCAGTAATGAGGGACCCGGGGCCAACGTCCTGACTTTC
TRBV6-2/TRBV6-3	12	TRBJ1-2	.	few	CASKGPGDGYTF	TGTGCCAGCAAGGGGCCAGGGGATGGCTACACCTTC
TRBV25-1	14	TRBJ2-3	.	.	CASSGGPNTDTQYF	TGTGCCAGCAGTGGGGGGCCCAACACAGATACGCAGTATTTT
TRBV20-1	14	TRBJ2-5	.	.	CSARWGLSQETQYF	TGCAGTGCTAGATGGGGACTGAGCCAAGAGACCCAGTACTTC
TRBV29-1	14	TRBJ2-7	.	many	CSVSAGTPSYEQYF	TGCAGCGTTTCTGCCGGGACACCCTCCTACGAGCAGTACTTC
TRBV7-9	13	TRBJ1-1	.	.	CASSLLGGWEAFF	TGTGCCAGCAGCTTACTCGGCGGGTGGGAAGCTTTCTTT
TRBV9	13	TRBJ1-2	TRBD1	.	CASSTDRVGGYTF	TGTGCCAGCAGCACCGACAGGGTTGGTGGCTACACCTTC
TRBV6-5	15	TRBJ1-6	TRBD1	many	CASSPTGGDNSPLHF	TGTGCCAGCAGTCCCACAGGGGGAGATAATTCACCCCTCCACTTT
TRBV20-1	15	TRBJ2-7	TRBD1	few	CSAEKWDRYTYEQYF	TGCAGTGCCGAGAAGTGGGACAGGTACACCTACGAGCAGTACTTC
TRBV14	16	TRBJ1-2	.	many	CASSQATGGGNYGYTF	TGTGCCAGCAGCCAAGCGACAGGTGGAGGAAACTATGGCTACACCTTC
TRBV7-9	16	TRBJ1-1	TRBD1	many	CASSRWTGPLNTEAFF	TGTGCCAGCAGCCGATGGACAGGACCTCTGAACACTGAAGCTTTCTTT
TRBV25-1	15	TRBJ2-5	.	many	CASRGRDGRYETQYF	TGTGCCAGCAGGGGCAGGGATGGGCGGTACGAGACCCAGTACTTC
TRBV4-1	11	TRBJ1-1	.	.	CASSQRAEAFF	TGCGCCAGCAGCCAAAGAGCTGAAGCTTTCTTT
TRBV9	15	TRBJ2-7	TRBD1	.	CASSVRTGLSYEQYF	TGTGCCAGCAGCGTGAGGACAGGGCTCTCCTACGAGCAGTACTTC
TRBV29-1	13	TRBJ2-7	TRBD1	.	CSVIRDSTYEQYF	TGCAGCGTTATACGGGACAGCACCTACGAGCAGTACTTC
TRBV7-2	16	TRBJ2-7	TRBD1	.	CASSVEGPGGDYEQYF	TGTGCCAGCAGCGTTGAGGGGCCAGGGGGAGACTACGAGCAGTACTTC
TRBV12-3/TRBV12-4	16	TRBJ2-2	.	few	CASSLYLRGYTGELFF	TGTGCCAGCAGTTTGTACTTGCGGGGCTACACCGGGGAGCTGTTTTTT
TRBV6-5	15	TRBJ2-7	TRBD1	.	CASSEERDSSYEQYF	TGTGCCAGCAGTGAAGAAAGGGACAGCTCCTACGAGCAGTACTTC
TRBV9	14	TRBJ1-1	.	.	CASSVEGNFAEAFF	TGTGCCAGCAGCGTAGAAGGGAATTTCGCTGAAGCTTTCTTT
TRBV20-1	17	TRBJ1-2	.	many	CSARELNNGTRAVGYTF	TGCAGTGCTAGAGAGCTAAATAACGGGACACGCGCCGTGGGCTACACCTTC